This paragraph reports one T cell receptor beta chain. Its antigen is unknown. CDR1 and CDR2 (germline): MRHNA, SNTAGT. This CDR3 spans 13 amino acids. The V end was cut by 4 bases, the J end by 9 bases, with 13 bases between. The source of the sample is a study of OX40 agonist ivuxolimab in advanced cancers. Study results and limitations: Partial responders receiving 0.1-3.0 mg/kg showed among the lowest clonal expansion. Antigen specificity was not determined for the expanded peripheral T cells.

Profiling relied on immunoSEQ multiplex PCR, and the TCRdb table lists in-frame clones only, not all of them. This table has approximately 79,000 clones, over 75% appearing once. This specimen was CD4+ or CD8+ T cells sorted from blood, taken in a trial of the OX40 agonist ivuxolimab. This clonotype was obtained from an adult with an advanced solid tumor such as melanoma, head and neck, liver or kidney cancer. The V gene is TRBV6-4, the J gene TRBJ2-1; D is perhaps TRBD1 (5 bases). The CDR3 spells CASSVLSQGEQFF. CDR3 nucleotides: TGTGCCAGCAGTGTCCTATCCCAGGGTGAGCAGTTCTTC.